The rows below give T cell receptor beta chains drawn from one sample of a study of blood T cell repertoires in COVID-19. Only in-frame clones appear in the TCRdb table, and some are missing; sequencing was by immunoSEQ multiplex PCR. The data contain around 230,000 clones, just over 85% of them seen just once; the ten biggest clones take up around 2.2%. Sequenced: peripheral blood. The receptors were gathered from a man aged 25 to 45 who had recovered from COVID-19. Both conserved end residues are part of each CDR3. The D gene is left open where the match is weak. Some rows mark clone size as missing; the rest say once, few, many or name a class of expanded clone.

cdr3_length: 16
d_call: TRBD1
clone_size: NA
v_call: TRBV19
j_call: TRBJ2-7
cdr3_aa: CASSIDRRTGSYEQYF
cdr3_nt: TGTGCCAGTAGTATAGATCGCCGGACAGGCTCCTACGAGCAGTACTTC

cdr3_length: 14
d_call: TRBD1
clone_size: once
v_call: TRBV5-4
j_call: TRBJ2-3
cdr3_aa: CASSRGTETDTQYF
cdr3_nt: TGTGCCAGCAGCCGTGGGACAGAGACAGATACGCAGTATTTT

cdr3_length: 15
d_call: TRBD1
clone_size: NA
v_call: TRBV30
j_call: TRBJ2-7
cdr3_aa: CAWREQDRGSHEQYF
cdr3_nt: TGTGCCTGGAGAGAACAGGACAGGGGATCCCACGAGCAGTACTTC

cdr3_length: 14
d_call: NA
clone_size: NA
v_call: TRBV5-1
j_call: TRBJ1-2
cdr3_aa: CASSSGLSNYGYTF
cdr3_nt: TGCGCCAGCAGCTCGGGACTGAGTAACTATGGCTACACCTTC

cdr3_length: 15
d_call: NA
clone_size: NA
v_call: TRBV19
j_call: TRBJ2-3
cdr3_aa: CASSMTGGTTDTQYF
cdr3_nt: TGTGCCAGTAGTATGACCGGGGGAACCACAGATACGCAGTATTTT

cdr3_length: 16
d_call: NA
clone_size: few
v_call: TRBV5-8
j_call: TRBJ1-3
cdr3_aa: CASSLGSGGGRNTIYF
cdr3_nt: TGTGCCAGCAGCTTGGGAAGCGGGGGCGGACGGAACACCATATATTTT

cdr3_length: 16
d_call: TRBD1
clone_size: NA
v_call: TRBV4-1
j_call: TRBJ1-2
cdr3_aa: CASSQDSDRSASGYTF
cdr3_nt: TGCGCCAGCAGCCAAGATTCGGACAGGTCGGCTAGTGGCTACACCTTC

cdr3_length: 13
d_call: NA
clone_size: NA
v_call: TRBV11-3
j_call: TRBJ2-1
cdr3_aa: CASSRRLGSLQFF
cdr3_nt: TGTGCCAGCAGCCGACGACTTGGGTCTTTGCAGTTCTTC

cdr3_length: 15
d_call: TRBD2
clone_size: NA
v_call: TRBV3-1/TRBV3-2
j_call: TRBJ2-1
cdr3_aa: CASSQDPGTRFPQFF
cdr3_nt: TGTGCCAGCAGCCAAGACCCCGGGACTAGATTCCCCCAGTTCTTC

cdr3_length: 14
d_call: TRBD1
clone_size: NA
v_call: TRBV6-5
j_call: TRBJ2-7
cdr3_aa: CASSRDREFYEQYF
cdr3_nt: TGTGCCAGCAGTCGGGACAGGGAATTTTACGAGCAGTACTTC

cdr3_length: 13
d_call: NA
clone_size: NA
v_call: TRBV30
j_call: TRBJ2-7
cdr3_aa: CAWSGGVSYEQYF
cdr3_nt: TGTGCCTGGAGTGGGGGAGTCTCCTACGAGCAGTACTTC

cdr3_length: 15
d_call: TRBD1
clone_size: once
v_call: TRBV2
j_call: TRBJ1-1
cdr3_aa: CASSLGQGVFTEAFF
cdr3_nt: TGTGCCAGCAGTCTGGGACAGGGGGTCTTCACTGAAGCTTTCTTT

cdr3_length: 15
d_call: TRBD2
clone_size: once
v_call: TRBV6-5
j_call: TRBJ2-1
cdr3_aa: CASSQSGGALNEQFF
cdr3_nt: TGTGCCAGCAGCCAGAGCGGGGGGGCTCTCAATGAGCAGTTCTTC

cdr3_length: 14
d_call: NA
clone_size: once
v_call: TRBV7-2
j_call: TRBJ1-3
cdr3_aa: CASSLGHSGNTIYF
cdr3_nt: TGTGCCAGCAGCTTAGGACACTCTGGAAACACCATATATTTT

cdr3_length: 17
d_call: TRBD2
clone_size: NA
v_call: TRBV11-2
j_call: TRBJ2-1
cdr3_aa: CASSFTPTGGAFNEQFF
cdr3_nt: TGTGCCAGCAGCTTCACTCCTACCGGGGGGGCCTTCAATGAGCAGTTCTTC

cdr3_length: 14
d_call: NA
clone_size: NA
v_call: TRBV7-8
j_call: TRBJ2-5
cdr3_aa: CASSQTRVQETQYF
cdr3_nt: TGTGCCAGCAGCCAAACTAGGGTCCAAGAGACCCAGTACTTC

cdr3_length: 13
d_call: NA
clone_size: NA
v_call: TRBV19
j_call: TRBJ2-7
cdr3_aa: CASSIEYGYEQYF
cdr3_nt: TGTGCCAGTAGTATAGAGTACGGCTACGAGCAGTACTTC

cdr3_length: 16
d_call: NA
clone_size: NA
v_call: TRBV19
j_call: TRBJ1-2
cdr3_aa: CASSPNQRGGGYGYTF
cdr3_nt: TGTGCCAGTAGTCCCAACCAGCGGGGGGGCGGCTATGGCTACACCTTC

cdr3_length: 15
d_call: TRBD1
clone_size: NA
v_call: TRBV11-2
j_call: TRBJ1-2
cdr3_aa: CASSLDWTGAHGYTF
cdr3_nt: TGTGCCAGCAGCTTAGATTGGACAGGGGCCCATGGCTACACCTTC

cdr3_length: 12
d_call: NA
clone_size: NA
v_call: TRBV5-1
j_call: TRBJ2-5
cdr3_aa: CASSPHPTNQYF
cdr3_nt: TGCGCCAGCAGCCCCCACCCAACAAACCAGTACTTC

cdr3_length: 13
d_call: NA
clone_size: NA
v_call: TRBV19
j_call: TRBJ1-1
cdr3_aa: CASSIGGRGEAFF
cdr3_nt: TGTGCCAGTAGTATCGGCGGAAGGGGTGAAGCTTTCTTT

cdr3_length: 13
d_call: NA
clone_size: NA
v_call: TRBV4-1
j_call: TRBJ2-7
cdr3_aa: CASSRGSSYEQYF
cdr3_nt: TGCGCCAGCAGTCGCGGATCCTCCTACGAGCAGTACTTC

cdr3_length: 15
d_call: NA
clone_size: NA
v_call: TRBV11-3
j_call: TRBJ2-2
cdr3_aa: CASSPGSGNTGELFF
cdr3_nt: TGTGCCAGCAGCCCGGGTTCGGGGAACACCGGGGAGCTGTTTTTT

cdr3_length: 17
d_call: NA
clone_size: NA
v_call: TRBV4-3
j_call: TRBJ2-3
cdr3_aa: CASSRGQGLSSTDTQYF
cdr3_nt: TGCGCCAGCAGCCGGGGCCAGGGTCTATCTAGCACAGATACGCAGTATTTT

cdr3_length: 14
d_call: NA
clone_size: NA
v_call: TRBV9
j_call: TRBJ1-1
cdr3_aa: CASSPRPGNPEAFF
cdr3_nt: TGTGCCAGCAGCCCCAGACCCGGGAACCCTGAAGCTTTCTTT

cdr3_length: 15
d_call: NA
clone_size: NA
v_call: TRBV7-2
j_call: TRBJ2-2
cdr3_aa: CASSKAGVHTGELFF
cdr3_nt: TGTGCCAGCAGCAAAGCAGGCGTTCACACCGGGGAGCTGTTTTTT

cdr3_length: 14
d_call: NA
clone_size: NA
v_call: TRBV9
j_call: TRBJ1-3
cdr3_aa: CASSVGGYADTIYF
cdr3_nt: TGTGCCAGCAGCGTAGGAGGGTACGCGGACACCATATATTTT

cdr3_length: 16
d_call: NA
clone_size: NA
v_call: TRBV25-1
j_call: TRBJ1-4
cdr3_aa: CASTPGMGRSNEKLFF
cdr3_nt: TGTGCCAGCACCCCGGGGATGGGCAGGAGTAATGAAAAACTGTTTTTT

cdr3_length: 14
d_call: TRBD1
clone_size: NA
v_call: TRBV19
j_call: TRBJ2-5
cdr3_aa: CASMATGPMETQYF
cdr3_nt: TGTGCCAGTATGGCGACAGGGCCCATGGAGACCCAGTACTTC

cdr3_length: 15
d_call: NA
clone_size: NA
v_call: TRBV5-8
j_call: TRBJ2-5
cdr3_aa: CASCRGRGEGETQYF
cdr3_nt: TGTGCCAGCTGCCGCGGTAGGGGCGAAGGAGAGACCCAGTACTTC

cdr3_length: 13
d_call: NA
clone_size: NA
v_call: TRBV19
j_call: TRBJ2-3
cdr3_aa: CASRTGSGDTQYF
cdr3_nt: TGTGCCAGCCGGACGGGGTCGGGAGATACGCAGTATTTT

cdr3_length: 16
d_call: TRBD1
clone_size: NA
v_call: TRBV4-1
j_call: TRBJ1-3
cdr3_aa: CASSRDRGTTGNTIYF
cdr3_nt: TGCGCCAGCAGCCGGGACAGGGGAACAACTGGAAACACCATATATTTT

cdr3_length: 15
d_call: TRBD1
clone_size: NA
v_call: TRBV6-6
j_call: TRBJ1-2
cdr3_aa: CASSYYVQQGEGYTF
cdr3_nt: TGTGCCAGCAGTTACTATGTACAACAGGGGGAAGGCTACACCTTC

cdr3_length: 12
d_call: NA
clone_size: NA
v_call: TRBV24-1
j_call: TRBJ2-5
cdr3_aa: CATRDSLETQYF
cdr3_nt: TGTGCCACCAGAGACAGCCTAGAGACCCAGTACTTC

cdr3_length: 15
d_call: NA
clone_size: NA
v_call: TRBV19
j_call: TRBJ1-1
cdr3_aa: CASKWSGGSNTEAFF
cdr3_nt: TGTGCCAGTAAATGGTCGGGGGGCTCCAACACTGAAGCTTTCTTT

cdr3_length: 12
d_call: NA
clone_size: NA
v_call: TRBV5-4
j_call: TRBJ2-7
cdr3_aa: CASSLGAYEQYF
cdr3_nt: TGTGCCAGCAGCTTAGGAGCCTACGAGCAGTACTTC

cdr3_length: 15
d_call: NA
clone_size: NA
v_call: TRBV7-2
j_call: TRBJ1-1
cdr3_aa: CASSLVAGLNTEAFF
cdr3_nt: TGTGCCAGCAGCTTAGTAGCAGGGTTGAACACTGAAGCTTTCTTT

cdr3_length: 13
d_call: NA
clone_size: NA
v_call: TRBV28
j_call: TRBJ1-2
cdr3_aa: CASSRDNNYGYTF
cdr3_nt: TGTGCCAGCAGTCGGGACAACAACTATGGCTACACCTTC

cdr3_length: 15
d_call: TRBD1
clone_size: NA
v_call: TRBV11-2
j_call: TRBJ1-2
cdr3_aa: CASSLVAGTGYGYTF
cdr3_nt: TGTGCCAGCAGCTTAGTCGCCGGGACAGGCTATGGCTACACCTTC

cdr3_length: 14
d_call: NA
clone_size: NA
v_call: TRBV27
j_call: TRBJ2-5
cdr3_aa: CASRTLAYQETQYF
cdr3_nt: TGTGCCAGCAGAACTCTAGCGTACCAAGAGACCCAGTACTTC

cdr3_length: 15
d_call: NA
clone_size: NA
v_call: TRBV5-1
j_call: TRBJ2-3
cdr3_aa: CASSFGLGAADTQYF
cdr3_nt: TGCGCCAGCAGCTTTGGCCTTGGGGCCGCAGATACGCAGTATTTT

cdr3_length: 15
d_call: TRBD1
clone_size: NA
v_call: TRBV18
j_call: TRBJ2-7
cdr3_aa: CASSPLGGPIYEQYF
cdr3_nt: TGTGCCAGCTCACCACTAGGGGGCCCCATCTACGAGCAGTACTTC

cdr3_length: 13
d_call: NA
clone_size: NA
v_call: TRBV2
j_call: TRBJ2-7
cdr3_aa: CASRIDTRDEQYF
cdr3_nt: TGTGCCAGCAGAATAGACACTAGAGACGAGCAGTACTTC

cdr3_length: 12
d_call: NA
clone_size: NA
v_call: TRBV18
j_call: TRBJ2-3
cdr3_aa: CASSPTTDTQYF
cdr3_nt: TGTGCCAGCTCACCAACAACAGATACGCAGTATTTT

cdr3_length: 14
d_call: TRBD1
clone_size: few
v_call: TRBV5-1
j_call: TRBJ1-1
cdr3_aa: CASSGDREGTEAFF
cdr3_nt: TGCGCCAGCAGCGGGGACAGGGAAGGGACTGAAGCTTTCTTT

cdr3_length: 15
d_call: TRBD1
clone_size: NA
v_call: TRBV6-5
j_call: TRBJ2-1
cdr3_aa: CASSPGQGPYNEQFF
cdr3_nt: TGTGCCAGCAGTCCGGGACAGGGCCCGTACAATGAGCAGTTCTTC

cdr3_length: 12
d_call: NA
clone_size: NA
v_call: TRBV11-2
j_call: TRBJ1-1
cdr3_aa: CASSLVGGEAFF
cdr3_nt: TGTGCCAGCAGCTTAGTAGGGGGTGAAGCTTTCTTT

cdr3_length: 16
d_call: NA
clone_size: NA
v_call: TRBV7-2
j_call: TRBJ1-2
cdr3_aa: CASSPTDSPPVFGYTF
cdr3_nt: TGTGCCAGCAGCCCGACGGACAGCCCCCCTGTTTTTGGCTACACCTTC

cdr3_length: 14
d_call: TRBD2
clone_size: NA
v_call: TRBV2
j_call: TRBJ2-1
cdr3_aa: CASRVAGVYNEQFF
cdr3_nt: TGTGCCAGCAGGGTAGCGGGGGTTTACAATGAGCAGTTCTTC

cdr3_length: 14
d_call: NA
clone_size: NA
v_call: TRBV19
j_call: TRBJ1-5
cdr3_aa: CASSMGAGRQPQHF
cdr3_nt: TGTGCCAGTAGTATGGGGGCAGGGCGTCAGCCCCAGCATTTT

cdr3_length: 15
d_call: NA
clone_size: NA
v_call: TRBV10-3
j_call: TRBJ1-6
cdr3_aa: CAINSPGQEGSPLHF
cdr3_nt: TGTGCCATCAACTCTCCGGGACAAGAAGGTTCACCCCTCCACTTT